Reported below is one T cell receptor (beta chain). This clonotype occurred many times. It lacks a known antigen. The record has no base qualities; no much larger clone is one base away. Libraries were constructed by 5' RACE. Sequenced using an Illumina HiSeq 2500. A second PCR of roughly 6 to 12 cycles was performed with a sample-barcoded 5' primer and a J-beta primer mix. Each TCR beta cDNA molecule received a unique molecular identifier from a template-switch 5' adaptor carrying 12 random nucleotides. Each sample yielded at least 2.5 million CDR3-containing paired-end reads. All of the RNA was converted into first-strand cDNA using the Mint cDNA synthesis kit, with a TRBC-specific oligonucleotide serving as the primer. Following uracil-DNA glycosylase treatment, all cDNA underwent a first 18-cycle PCR with the universal primers M1SS and BC2_uni_R. On the authors' methods: Each sample was normalized by randomly selecting 1 million high-quality reads, each carrying a distinct molecular identifier. Instead of being binned into consensus sequences, reads with shared molecular identifiers were discarded. CDR3 identification, clonotype clustering and error correction used MiTCR with a Q25 quality threshold and the strictest error-elimination algorithm. A nonparametric unseen species model with Euler transformation was used to estimate lower-bound total TCR beta diversity. The public reads were reanalyzed by TCRdb: fastp trimming at Q25, MiXCR alignment, in-frame beta chains only. Records with the same CDR3 protein are collapsed into one entry carrying the most frequent genes and DNA. TCRdb assigned the V and J calls; the authors' analysis was not used. The sample table holds 1.5 million to 2 million distinct CDR3 sequences, of which roughly 30% were seen once. The top ten hold 7.7% of the sample.

The donors were roughly 40 Caucasian individuals from Russia, aged 6 to 90 years, who were systemically healthy. Each donor gave ten milliliters of peripheral blood, collected into EDTA-treated Vacutainer tubes. PBMCs were isolated by Ficoll-Paque density-gradient centrifugation, with at least 6 million obtained per sample. Trizol reagent was used to extract total RNA from the PBMCs, yielding at least 6 micrograms per sample. The percentages of naive CD45RAhigh/CD27high T cells were determined by flow cytometry on a PBMC aliquot from every donor. This entry belongs to a study of blood T cells in healthy people across ages (dated by TCRdb to about 2015). Looking at the study overall: In model experiments, template switching captured roughly one uniquely barcoded TCR beta cDNA molecule for every two T cells. The study measured age-related changes in TCR beta repertoire diversity using deep sequencing normalized with unique cDNA molecular identifiers. Using the same blood draw, the study looked at two additional independent replicas of 1 million unique cDNA reads for two donors, one aged 18 to 30 and the other aged 80 or older. Donors were grouped into four age groups: young (average about 15 years), middle-aged (39), aged (about 59) and long-lived (around 82). To avoid experimental bias, donors of different ages were spread randomly across the sequencing lanes.

Based on the germline V gene, the CDR1 and CDR2 sequences are SQVTM and ANQGSEA. V trim: 5 bases; J trim: 2 bases; unmatched bases: 4. The CDR3 runs 13 amino acids, cysteine and phenylalanine included. Only the CDR3 portion is preserved as DNA: 39 bases, with reading frame beginning at the first base. Beyond this particular receptor, the publication reports: As age increased, observed TCR beta diversity per million T cells dropped in a roughly linear way, and a significant reduction was already evident by age around 41. The percentage of naive T cells measured by flow cytometry correlated strongly with observed TCR beta diversity. Compared with the aged group, the long-lived group had more naive CD4+ T cells, fewer expanded clones and increased TCR diversity, a pattern suggesting age selection. Because donor CMV infection status was unknown, age-related changes in expanded clonotypes were potentially confounded. Total diversity estimates from one million sequenced T cells were considered lower bounds and underestimates. Since profiling was done on bulk unsorted PBMCs, naive and antigen-experienced compartments could not be conclusively compared.

The sequence was obtained from a woman in her 30s in good health. This sequence uses TRBV29-1 and TRBJ2-5; 8 bases in the junction line up with TRBD2. Sequenced: blood. The nucleotide sequence reads as follows: TGCAGCGTTTTAACTAGCGGACAAGAGACCCAGTACTTC. Translated, this is CSVLTSGQETQYF. Here the CDR3 is joined to the reference TRBV29-1 and TRBJ2-5 genes, and the full variable domain is: SAVISQKPSRDICQRGTSLTIQCQVDSQVTMMFWYRQQPGQSLTLIATANQGSEATYESGFVIDKFPISRPNLTFSTLTVSNMSPEDSSIYLCSVLTSGQETQYFGPGTRLLVL.